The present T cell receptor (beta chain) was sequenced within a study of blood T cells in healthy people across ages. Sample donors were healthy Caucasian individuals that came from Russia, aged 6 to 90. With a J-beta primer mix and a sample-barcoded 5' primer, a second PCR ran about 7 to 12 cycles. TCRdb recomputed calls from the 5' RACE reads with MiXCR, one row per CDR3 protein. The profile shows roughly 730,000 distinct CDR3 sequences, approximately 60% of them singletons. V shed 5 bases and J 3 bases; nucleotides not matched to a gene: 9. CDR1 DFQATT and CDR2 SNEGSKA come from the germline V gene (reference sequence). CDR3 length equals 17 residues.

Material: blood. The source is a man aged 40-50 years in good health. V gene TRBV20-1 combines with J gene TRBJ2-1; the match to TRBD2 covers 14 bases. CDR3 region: CSARGLAGETFYNEQFF. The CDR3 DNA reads TGCAGTGCTCGGGGACTAGCGGGGGAAACATTCTACAATGAGCAGTTCTTC.